This T cell receptor beta chain was observed in a study of T cell responses to AZD1222 COVID-19 vaccine. The study's findings and limits: Most donors were white British and more were female, and clonal diversity was possibly underestimated. Mapped onto spike, vaccine-associated CD4 TCRs spanned it and were dominant at 160-218 and 743-854. Within unmutated variant regions lay the reported targets of nearly half of spike-specific TCRs.

It was second doses at about 4 or about 12 weeks that were pooled. Sequencing was performed with immunoSEQ multiplex PCR; in TCRdb, only in-frame clones are kept and a portion is missing. The sample shows 150,000 or so clones, 92% of them seen only once. About this clone: The antigen is undetermined.

The CDR3 is made up of 13 amino acids. Germline V gene lookup returns CDR1 MGHDK and CDR2 SYGVNS. Trimming removed 8 bases at V and 0 bases at J, with 8 bases between. The chain combines TRBV25-1 with TRBJ2-1; no firm D call. Sequencing was performed on peripheral blood, taken 28 days after the second AZD1222 dose. This receptor was taken from an adult who received the AZD1222 COVID-19 vaccine. CDR3 nucleotides: TGTGCCAGCTTCTCAAGCTCCTACAATGAGCAGTTCTTC. It specifies CASFSSSYNEQFF.